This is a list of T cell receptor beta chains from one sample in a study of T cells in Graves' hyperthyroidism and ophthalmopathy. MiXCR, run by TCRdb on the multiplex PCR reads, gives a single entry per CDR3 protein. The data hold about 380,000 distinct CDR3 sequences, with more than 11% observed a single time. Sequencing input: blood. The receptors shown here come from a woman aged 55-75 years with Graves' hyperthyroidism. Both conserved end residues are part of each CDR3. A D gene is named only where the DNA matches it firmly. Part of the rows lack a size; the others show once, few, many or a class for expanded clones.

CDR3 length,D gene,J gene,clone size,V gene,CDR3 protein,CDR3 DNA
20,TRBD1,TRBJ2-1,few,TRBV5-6,CASSSTGGTGRATSYNEQFF,TGTGCCAGCAGCTCCACAGGAGGGACAGGACGGGCCACCTCCTACAATGAGCAGTTCTTC
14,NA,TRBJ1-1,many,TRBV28,CASSPQGKNTEAFF,TGTGCCAGCAGCCCACAGGGCAAGAACACTGAAGCTTTCTTT
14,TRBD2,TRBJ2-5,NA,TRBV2,CASRSSGSGETQYF,TGTGCCAGCAGGTCCAGCGGGAGTGGGGAGACCCAGTACTTC
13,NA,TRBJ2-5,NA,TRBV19,CASSTGTWETQYF,TGTGCCAGTAGTACAGGGACCTGGGAGACCCAGTACTTC
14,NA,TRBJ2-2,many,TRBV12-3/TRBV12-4,CASSPGATTGELFF,TGTGCCAGCAGCCCAGGGGCGACCACCGGGGAGCTGTTTTTT
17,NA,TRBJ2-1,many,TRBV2,CASEGGVPPLVLNEQFF,TGTGCCAGCGAAGGAGGGGTCCCCCCTCTTGTGTTGAATGAGCAGTTCTTC
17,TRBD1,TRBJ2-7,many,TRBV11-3,CASSPSGPFQGAYEQYF,TGTGCCAGCAGCCCCTCCGGGCCGTTCCAGGGGGCCTACGAGCAGTACTTC
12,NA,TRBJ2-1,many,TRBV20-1,CSGATSYNEQFF,TGCAGTGGGGCGACCTCCTACAATGAGCAGTTCTTC
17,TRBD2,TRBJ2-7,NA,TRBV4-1,CASSLGGLAGVGWEQYF,TGCGCCAGCAGCCTCGGAGGACTAGCGGGAGTGGGCTGGGAGCAGTACTTC
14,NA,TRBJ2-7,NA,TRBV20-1,CSAREDLGGYEQYF,TGCAGTGCTAGAGAGGACCTAGGGGGTTACGAGCAGTACTTC
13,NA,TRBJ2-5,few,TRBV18,CASSPPVRETQYF,TGTGCCAGCTCACCACCGGTCAGAGAGACCCAGTACTTC
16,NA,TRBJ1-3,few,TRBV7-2,CASSLGGEVSGNTIYF,TGTGCCAGCAGCTTGGGGGGTGAAGTCTCTGGAAACACCATATATTTT
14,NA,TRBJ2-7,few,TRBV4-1,CASSQQGVSYEQYF,TGCGCCAGCAGCCAGCAGGGTGTGTCCTACGAGCAGTACTTC
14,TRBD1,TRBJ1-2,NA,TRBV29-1,CSVEDLDRSMRYTF,TGCAGCGTTGAAGATCTGGACAGGTCGATGCGCTACACCTTC
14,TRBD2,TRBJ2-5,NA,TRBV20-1,CSARVSGRIETQYF,TGCAGTGCTAGAGTGAGCGGGAGGATCGAGACCCAGTACTTC
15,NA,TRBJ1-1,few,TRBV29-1,CTRLFGASWDTEAFF,TGCACCAGGTTATTCGGGGCCTCTTGGGACACTGAAGCTTTCTTT
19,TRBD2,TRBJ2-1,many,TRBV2,CASSERLAGIYSRGNEQFF,TGTGCCAGCAGTGAAAGGCTAGCGGGTATTTATTCTCGAGGCAATGAGCAGTTCTTC
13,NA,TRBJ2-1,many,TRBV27,CASSPSRAHEQFF,TGTGCCAGCAGCCCCTCACGGGCCCATGAGCAGTTCTTC
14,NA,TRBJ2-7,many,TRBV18,CASSRSSGSDEQYF,TGTGCCAGCTCACGTAGCTCCGGGTCCGACGAGCAGTACTTC
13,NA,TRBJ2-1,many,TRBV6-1,CASSPHEESEQFF,TGTGCCAGCAGTCCCCATGAGGAATCTGAGCAGTTCTTC
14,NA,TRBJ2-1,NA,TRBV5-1,CASSLEIAGNEQFF,TGCGCCAGCAGCTTGGAAATAGCTGGGAATGAGCAGTTCTTC
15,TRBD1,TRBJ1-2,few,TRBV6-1,CASSTVGQGGYGYTF,TGTGCCAGCAGTACCGTGGGACAGGGAGGCTATGGCTACACCTTC
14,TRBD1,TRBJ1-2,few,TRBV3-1,CASSQQTGGGGYTF,TGTGCCAGCAGCCAACAGACAGGGGGAGGGGGCTACACCTTC
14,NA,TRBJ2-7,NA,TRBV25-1,CASSAPDQSYEQYF,TGTGCCAGCAGTGCTCCTGACCAGAGCTACGAGCAGTACTTC
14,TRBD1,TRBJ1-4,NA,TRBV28,CASSSGQGPEKLFF,TGTGCCAGCAGTTCCGGACAGGGGCCCGAAAAACTGTTTTTT
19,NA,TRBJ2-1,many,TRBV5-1,CASSTPWADRDSHYNEQFF,TGCGCCAGCAGCACACCTTGGGCGGATCGGGACTCCCACTACAATGAGCAGTTCTTC
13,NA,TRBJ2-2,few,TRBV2,CASGPRATGELFF,TGTGCCAGCGGGCCCCGAGCCACCGGGGAGCTGTTTTTT
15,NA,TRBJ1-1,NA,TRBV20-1,CSARDLGQGISEAFF,TGCAGTGCTAGAGATCTCGGGCAGGGGATCTCTGAAGCTTTCTTT
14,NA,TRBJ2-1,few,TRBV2,CASSYITVSEEQFF,TGTGCCAGCAGTTACATAACCGTTAGCGAGGAGCAGTTCTTC
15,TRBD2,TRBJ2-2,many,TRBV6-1,CASSETSGRTGELFF,TGTGCCAGCAGTGAAACTAGCGGGCGGACCGGGGAGCTGTTTTTT
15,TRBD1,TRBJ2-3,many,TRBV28,CASLTTGGTTDTQYF,TGTGCCAGCCTTACGACAGGGGGGACCACAGATACGCAGTATTTT